This T cell receptor (beta chain) was profiled in a study of beta chain features in type 1 diabetes. Whole-study results and caveats: TCRB CDR3 length was moderately but significantly reduced in all four CD4+ subsets of Type 1 diabetes patients.

Concerning this clone: As yet, its antigen is unknown.

The CDR3 has 18 residues. The germline CDR1 and CDR2 sequences are MGHRA and YSYEKL. V gave up 4 bases and J gave up 3 bases; unmatched junction bases: 17. As every portion of the isolated RNA was reverse transcribed, the sequencing read expressed TCRB transcripts. Assay: immunoSEQ multiplex PCR; the TCRdb copy retains only in-frame clones and omits some. This table has some 700,000 clones, roughly 13% appearing once. The sequence came from a man between 18 and 29 years old with type 1 diabetes. This chain connects TRBV4-1 to TRBJ1-2; 7 nucleotides agree with TRBD1. Sequencing input: naive CD4+ T cells from blood. CDR3 sequence: CASSPWEGGASTHYGYTF. In DNA form, the CDR3 reads TGCGCCAGCAGCCCGTGGGAAGGGGGCGCGAGTACTCACTATGGCTACACCTTC.